A single sample is the source of the 22 T cell receptor beta chains below, sequenced in a study of beta chain features in type 1 diabetes. The authors reverse transcribed all of the isolated RNA, so sequencing captured expressed TCRB transcripts. Libraries were prepared by immunoSEQ multiplex PCR; TCRdb keeps only in-frame clonotypes and omits some of them. The table lists about 180,000 clones, approximately 13% of them singletons. Sequenced: central memory CD4+ T cells from blood. These TCRs come from a woman aged 18-30 years in good health.

This clone was recorded a few times. The CDR3 nucleotides read TGCGCCAGCAGGCGGGACGGGGATATCTCTGGGGCCAACGTCCTGACTTTC. Its translation: CASRRDGDISGANVLTF. This chain links TRBV4-3 with TRBJ2-6; perhaps TRBD2 as D (6 bases). Germline V gives CDR1 LGHNA, CDR2 YSLEER. This CDR3 is 17 amino acids long. Trimming shortened V by 6 bases and J by 0 bases, and 15 bases separated the two germline ends.

V gene TRBV28 combines with J gene TRBJ1-5; D might be TRBD1 (5 bases). Germline V gene lookup returns CDR1 MDHEN and CDR2 SYDVKM. The V gene lost 8 bases and the J gene lost 4 bases, with 6 bases spanning the gap. This CDR3 spans 11 amino acids. The CDR3, as DNA: TGTGCCAGCGGGGCGAATCAGCCCCAGCATTTT. Encoded protein: CASGANQPQHF.

This chain joins TRBV28 and TRBJ1-5, with TRBD1 identical over 7 bases. Germline loops: CDR1 MDHEN, CDR2 SYDVKM. This CDR3 is built from 14 residues. Trimming at V came to 6 bases and at J to 2 bases, leaving 4 bases not matched to a gene. The CDR3 nucleotides are TGTGCCAGCAGCCCCGGGACAGGCAATCAGCCCCAGCATTTT. The encoded protein is CASSPGTGNQPQHF.

This clone was detected a few times. V is TRBV30 and J is TRBJ1-5; D is unclear. The germline V gene has CDR1 GTSNPN and CDR2 SVGIG (reference sequence). The V end was cut by 1 base, the J end by 4 bases, with 8 bases between. The CDR3 covers 13 residues. In DNA, the CDR3 is TGTGCCTGGAGTGGAGGCCCAAATCAGCCCCAGCATTTT. Encoded protein: CAWSGGPNQPQHF.

This clone was observed a handful of times. The gene calls are TRBV7-6 and TRBJ2-1, with 11 bases fitting TRBD2. CDR1 is SGHVS, CDR2 FNYEAQ, per germline. The V gene end was trimmed by 4 bases and the J gene end by 7 bases; junction bases not matched to a gene: 9. The CDR3 is made up of 16 amino acids. CDR3 bases: TGTGCCAGCAGCTCCGTAGCGGGAGGGTCGGGGAATGAGCAGTTCTTC. It is translated as CASSSVAGGSGNEQFF.

This clone was counted between two and nine times. The J gene is TRBJ2-7, the V gene TRBV27; D perhaps matches TRBD2 (6 bases). The CDR3 extends over 12 amino acids. In germline, CDR1 is MNHEY, CDR2 SMNVEV (reference sequence). The ends were cut back, 5 bases at V and 3 bases at J, with 8 bases in the middle. The CDR3 coding sequence is TGTGCCAGCAGTGAGACTAGCTACGAGCAGTACTTC. It translates to CASSETSYEQYF.

The chain recombines TRBV29-1 with TRBJ1-3, with a possible D match to TRBD1 (5 bases). CDR3 length: 14 amino acids. Germline CDR1 is SQVTM and CDR2 is ANQGSEA. Trimming removed 1 base from V and 8 bases from J, with 15 bases in between. Here the CDR3 reads CSVEAPTARDTIYF. As DNA, the CDR3 is TGCAGCGTTGAAGCCCCGACAGCCAGGGACACCATATATTTT.

This clone was picked up a small number of times. The J gene is TRBJ1-1, the V gene TRBV9; D uncertain. From germline, CDR1 is SGDLS and CDR2 YYNGEE. The CDR3 extends over 12 amino acids. Trimming stripped 3 bases from V and 11 bases from J, with 14 bases between. This CDR3 reads CASSDYVPGAFF. For the CDR3, the DNA is TGTGCCAGCAGCGATTACGTCCCCGGGGCTTTCTTT.

This sequence joins TRBV2 and TRBJ2-4, with 10 bases lining up with TRBD1. The CDR3 runs 16 residues. Germline V CDR1 and CDR2: SNHLY, FYNNEI. V shed 10 bases and J 1 base; nucleotides not matched to a gene: 10. The DNA of the CDR3 is TGTGCCACTCGTCCCGGGACAGGGGTTGCCAAAAACATTCAGTACTTC. It is translated as CATRPGTGVAKNIQYF.

The chain links TRBV30 to TRBJ1-2, with D uncertain. Trimming took off 2 bases at V and 8 bases at J, with 15 bases between the two ends. This CDR3 spans 13 amino acids. Per the germline V gene, CDR1 is GTSNPN and CDR2 is SVGIG (reference sequence). This CDR3 is CAWSSGIWEGYTF. CDR3 bases: TGTGCCTGGAGTTCCGGGATTTGGGAAGGCTACACCTTC.

The chain recombines TRBV18 with TRBJ2-1; D remains ambiguous. CDR1 is KGHSH, CDR2 LQKENI, per germline. Trimming pared 5 bases from V and 10 bases from J, leaving 15 bases between. CDR3 length: 13 residues. The CDR3 region is CASSARLAEEQFF. The CDR3 nucleotides are TGTGCCAGCTCAGCACGACTCGCCGAGGAGCAGTTCTTC.

The rearrangement links TRBV4-1 to TRBJ2-3; TRBD2 agrees at 9 bases. Germline CDR1 MGHRA, CDR2 YSYEKL. V lost 5 bases to trimming and J lost 4 bases; unmatched junction nucleotides: 4. This CDR3 has 14 amino acids. CDR3 sequence reads: CASSGGRAADTQYF. In nucleotides, the CDR3 is TGCGCCAGCAGCGGCGGGAGGGCCGCAGATACGCAGTATTTT.

In this sample, this clone turned up a few times. The chain links TRBV7-3 to TRBJ2-2, with D hard to call. The CDR3 runs 12 residues. From germline, CDR1 is SGHTA and CDR2 FQGTGA. V lost 2 bases to trimming and J lost 6 bases, with 4 bases between them. The CDR3 DNA follows: TGTGCCAGCAGCTTAGGCCCCGGGGAGCTGTTTTTT. Its translation: CASSLGPGELFF.

The chain couples TRBV7-8 to TRBJ2-7; 9 bases map to TRBD1. The CDR3 spans 14 residues. Germline CDR1 SGHVS, CDR2 FQNEAQ. V trimming: 6 bases; J trimming: 6 bases; junction bases outside the gene matches: 9. CDR3 amino acids: CASRAGTGLSEQYF. The CDR3 bases are TGTGCCAGCAGAGCCGGGACAGGGTTGTCCGAGCAGTACTTC.

This clone was counted a few times. This sequence joins TRBV29-1 and TRBJ2-1; TRBD1 is a possible D gene (5 bases). The CDR3 length is 17 residues. Deletions cut 0 bases from V and 1 base from J, with 16 bases between. Germline V gene lookup returns CDR1 SQVTM and CDR2 ANQGSEA. CDR3 amino acids: CSVEDSQGPLSYNEQFF. Written as DNA, the CDR3 is TGCAGCGTTGAAGATTCCCAGGGCCCATTGTCCTACAATGAGCAGTTCTTC.

This clone was observed a few times. The V call is TRBV5-1, the J call TRBJ2-5; 11 nucleotides line up with TRBD2. After removal of 4 bases from V and 4 bases from J, the junction contained 3 bases not matched to a gene. Germline V CDR1 and CDR2: SGHRS, YFSETQ. The CDR3 runs to 14 residues. The CDR3 coding sequence is TGCGCCAGCAGCGGTGGGACTAGCGGAGAGACCCAGTACTTC. It specifies CASSGGTSGETQYF.

The genes are TRBV28 and TRBJ2-3; D unresolved. The germline gives CDR1 MDHEN, CDR2 SYDVKM. The V end lost 5 bases, the J end lost 4 bases, and 19 bases lay between the germline ends. The CDR3 is 16 amino acids. In nucleotides, the CDR3 is TGTGCCAGCAGTACGCACCATTCTAGGTGGCCAGATACGCAGTATTTT. This translates into CASSTHHSRWPDTQYF.

In this sample, this clone turned up a few times. This sequence joins TRBV25-1 and TRBJ2-7, with TRBD2 identical over 7 bases. The CDR3 has 13 amino acids. V shed 7 bases and J 7 bases; nucleotides not matched to a gene: 10. Germline values: CDR1 MGHDK, CDR2 SYGVNS. CDR3: CASTFGLVGEQYF. The CDR3 nucleotides read TGTGCCAGCACCTTCGGACTAGTTGGTGAGCAGTACTTC.

This clone has a handful of counts. The chain carries TRBV6-5 and TRBJ2-3; D not resolved. The CDR3 spans 14 residues. From germline, CDR1 is MNHEY and CDR2 SVGAGI. Deletions cut 2 bases from V and 2 bases from J, with 8 bases between. CDR3 coding DNA: TGTGCCAGCAGTTACGACGGGTTCACAGATACGCAGTATTTT. Protein: CASSYDGFTDTQYF.

Only a few counts were recorded for this clone. This rearrangement joins TRBV29-1 to TRBJ2-1; TRBD1 matches 10 bases. In germline, CDR1 is SQVTM, CDR2 ANQGSEA. The trim removed 6 bases at V and 10 bases at J, leaving 6 bases unmatched. This CDR3 has 12 residues. The CDR3 reads CSVWDRGYEQFF. The CDR3 DNA sequence: TGCAGCGTCTGGGACAGGGGATACGAGCAGTTCTTC.

This clone appeared a few times. This sample includes further DNA sequences coding for the same CDR3. The chain carries TRBV5-4 and TRBJ2-3, with D possibly being TRBD2 (6 bases). The CDR3 length is 14 residues. Germline CDR1 SGHNT, CDR2 YYREEE (reference sequence). V lost 0 bases and J 2 bases, leaving 7 bases between the germline ends. The CDR3 nucleotides are TGTGCCAGCAGCTTGGGCGGGAACACAGATACGCAGTATTTT. It codes for CASSLGGNTDTQYF.

Written as DNA, the CDR3 is TGTGCCAGCAGCCAACTTCAGGGCGGAGGGAAGGACACTGAAGCTTTCTTT. Translated, it gives CASSQLQGGGKDTEAFF. The V call is TRBV14, the J call TRBJ1-1, with D perhaps TRBD1 (5 bases). The CDR3 has 17 residues. The germline V gene has CDR1 SGHDN and CDR2 FVKESK. V was shortened by 2 bases and J by 3 bases, with 19 bases between the two germline ends.